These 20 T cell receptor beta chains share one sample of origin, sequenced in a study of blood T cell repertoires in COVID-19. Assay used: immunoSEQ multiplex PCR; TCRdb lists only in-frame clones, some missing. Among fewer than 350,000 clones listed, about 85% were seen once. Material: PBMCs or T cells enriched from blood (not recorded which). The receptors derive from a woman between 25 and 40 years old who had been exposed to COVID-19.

The CDR3 loop reads CASSARQEANYGYTF. The CDR3 DNA is TGTGCCAGTAGTGCCCGACAAGAAGCTAACTATGGCTACACCTTC. The chain couples TRBV19 to TRBJ1-2; no reliable D call. V was shortened by 5 bases and J by 0 bases, with 13 bases between the two germline ends. In germline, CDR1 is LNHDA, CDR2 SQIVND (reference sequence). The CDR3 is made up of 15 amino acids.

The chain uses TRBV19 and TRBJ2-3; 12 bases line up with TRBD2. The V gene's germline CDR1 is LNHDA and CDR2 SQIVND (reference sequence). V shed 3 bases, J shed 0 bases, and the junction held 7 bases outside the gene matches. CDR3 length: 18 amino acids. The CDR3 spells CASSILLAGGPSTDTQYF. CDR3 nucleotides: TGTGCCAGTAGTATCCTTCTAGCGGGAGGGCCGAGCACAGATACGCAGTATTTT.

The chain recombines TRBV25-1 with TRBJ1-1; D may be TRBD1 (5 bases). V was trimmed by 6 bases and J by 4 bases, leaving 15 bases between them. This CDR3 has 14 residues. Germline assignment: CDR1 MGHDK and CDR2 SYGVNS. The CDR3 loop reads CASRGTGGTTEAFF. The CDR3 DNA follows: TGTGCCAGCAGGGGGACGGGGGGGACCACTGAAGCTTTCTTT.

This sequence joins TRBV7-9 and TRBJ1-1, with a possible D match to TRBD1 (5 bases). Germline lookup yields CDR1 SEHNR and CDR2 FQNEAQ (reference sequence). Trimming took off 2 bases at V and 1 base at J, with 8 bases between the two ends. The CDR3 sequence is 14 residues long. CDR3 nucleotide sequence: TGTGCCAGCAGCTTAACAGGAAAGAACACTGAAGCTTTCTTT. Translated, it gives CASSLTGKNTEAFF.

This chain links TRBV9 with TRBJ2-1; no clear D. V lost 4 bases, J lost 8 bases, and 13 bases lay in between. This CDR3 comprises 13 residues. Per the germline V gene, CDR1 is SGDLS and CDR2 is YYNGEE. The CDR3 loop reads CASSSPGRDEQFF. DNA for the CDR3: TGTGCCAGCAGCTCCCCCGGTAGAGATGAGCAGTTCTTC.

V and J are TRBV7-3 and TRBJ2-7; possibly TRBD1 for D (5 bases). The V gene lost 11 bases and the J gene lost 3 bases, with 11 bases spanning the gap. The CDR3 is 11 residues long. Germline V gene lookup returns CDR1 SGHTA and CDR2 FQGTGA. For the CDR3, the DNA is TGTGCCCGTCAGGGCGGCTACGAGCAGTACTTC. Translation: CARQGGYEQYF.

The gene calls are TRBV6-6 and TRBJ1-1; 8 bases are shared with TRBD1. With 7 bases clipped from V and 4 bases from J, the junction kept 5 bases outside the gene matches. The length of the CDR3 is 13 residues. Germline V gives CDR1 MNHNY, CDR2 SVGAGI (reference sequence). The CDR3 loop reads CASTPTGVTEAFF. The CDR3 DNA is TGTGCCAGCACCCCGACAGGGGTCACTGAAGCTTTCTTT.

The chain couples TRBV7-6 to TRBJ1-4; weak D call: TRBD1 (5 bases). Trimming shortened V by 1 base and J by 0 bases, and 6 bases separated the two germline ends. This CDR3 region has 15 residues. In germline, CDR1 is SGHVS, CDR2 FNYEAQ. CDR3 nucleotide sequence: TGTGCCAGCAGCTTAGGACAGTCAACTAATGAAAAACTGTTTTTT. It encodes CASSLGQSTNEKLFF.

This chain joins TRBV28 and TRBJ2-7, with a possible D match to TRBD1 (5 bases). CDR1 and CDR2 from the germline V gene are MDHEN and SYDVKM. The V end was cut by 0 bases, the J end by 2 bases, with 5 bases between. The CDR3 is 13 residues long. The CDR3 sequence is CASSLWTAYEQYF. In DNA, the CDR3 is TGTGCCAGCAGTTTATGGACAGCCTACGAGCAGTACTTC.

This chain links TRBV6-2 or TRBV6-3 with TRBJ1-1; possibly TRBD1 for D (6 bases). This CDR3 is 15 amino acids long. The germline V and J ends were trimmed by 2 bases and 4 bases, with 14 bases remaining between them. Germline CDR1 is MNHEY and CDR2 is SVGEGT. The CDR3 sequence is CASSYGGAGSTEAFF. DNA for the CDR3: TGTGCCAGCAGTTACGGGGGCGCCGGTTCCACTGAAGCTTTCTTT.

CDR3 protein: CASSLVQGASGYTF. CDR3 in DNA: TGTGCCAGCAGTTTAGTACAGGGGGCGTCTGGCTACACCTTC. V and J are TRBV28 and TRBJ1-2; 9 bases fit TRBD1. Germline V gives CDR1 MDHEN, CDR2 SYDVKM. With 2 bases clipped from V and 7 bases from J, the junction kept 5 bases outside the gene matches. The length of the CDR3 is 14 residues.

The CDR3: CASSLGGNSPLHF. In nucleotides, the CDR3 is TGTGCCAGCAGCTTGGGAGGGAATTCACCCCTCCACTTT. V gene TRBV5-6 combines with J gene TRBJ1-6; no reliable D call. Trimming shortened V by 0 bases and J by 7 bases, and 5 bases separated the two germline ends. The CDR3 sequence is 13 residues long. The germline V gene has CDR1 SGHDT and CDR2 YYEEEE.

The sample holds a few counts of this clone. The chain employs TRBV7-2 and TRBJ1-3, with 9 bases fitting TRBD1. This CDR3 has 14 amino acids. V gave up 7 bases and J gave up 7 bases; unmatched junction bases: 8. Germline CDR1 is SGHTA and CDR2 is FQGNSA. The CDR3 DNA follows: TGTGCCAGCAAACGGGACAGGGCATCGAACACCATATATTTT. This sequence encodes CASKRDRASNTIYF. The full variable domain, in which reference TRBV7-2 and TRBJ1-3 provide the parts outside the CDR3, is GAGVSQSPSNKVTEKGKDVELRCDPISGHTALYWYRQSLGQGLEFLIYFQGNSAPDKSGLPSDRFSAERTGGSVSTLTIQRTQQEDSAVYLCASKRDRASNTIYFGEGSWLTVV.

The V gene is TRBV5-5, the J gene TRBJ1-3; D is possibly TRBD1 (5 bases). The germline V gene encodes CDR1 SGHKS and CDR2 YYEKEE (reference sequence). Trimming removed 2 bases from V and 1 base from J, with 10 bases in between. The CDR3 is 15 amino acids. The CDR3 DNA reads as TGTGCCAGCAGCTTAGTATCAGGGTCTGGAAACACCATATATTTT. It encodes CASSLVSGSGNTIYF.

CDR3: CASSAGGNYGYTF. CDR3 in DNA: TGTGCCAGCAGCGCCGGCGGGAACTATGGCTACACCTTC. This chain connects TRBV5-6 to TRBJ1-2; no definite D call. CDR1 is SGHDT and CDR2 is YYEEEE in the germline V gene. This CDR3 is built from 13 residues. The V end lost 4 bases, the J end lost 2 bases, and 9 bases lay between the germline ends.

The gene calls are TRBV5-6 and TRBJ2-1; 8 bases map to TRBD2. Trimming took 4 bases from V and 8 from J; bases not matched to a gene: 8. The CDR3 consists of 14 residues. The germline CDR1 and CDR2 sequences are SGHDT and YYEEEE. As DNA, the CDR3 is TGTGCCAGCAGCAGGACTAGCCCTGGCGATGAGCAGTTCTTC. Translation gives CASSRTSPGDEQFF.

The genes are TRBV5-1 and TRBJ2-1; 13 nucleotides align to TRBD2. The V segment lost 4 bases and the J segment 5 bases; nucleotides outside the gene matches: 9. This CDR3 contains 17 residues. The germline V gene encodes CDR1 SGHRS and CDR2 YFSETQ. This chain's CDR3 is CASSRTGGTSGNNEQFF. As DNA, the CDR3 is TGCGCCAGCAGCCGGACAGGGGGGACTAGCGGGAACAATGAGCAGTTCTTC.

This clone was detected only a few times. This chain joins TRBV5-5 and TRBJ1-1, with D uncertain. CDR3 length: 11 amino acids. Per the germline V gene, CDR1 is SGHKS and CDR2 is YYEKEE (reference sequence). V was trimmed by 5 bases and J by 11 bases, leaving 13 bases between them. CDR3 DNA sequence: TGTGCCAGCAGGCGCGAGGGCGACGCTTTCTTT. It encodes CASRREGDAFF.

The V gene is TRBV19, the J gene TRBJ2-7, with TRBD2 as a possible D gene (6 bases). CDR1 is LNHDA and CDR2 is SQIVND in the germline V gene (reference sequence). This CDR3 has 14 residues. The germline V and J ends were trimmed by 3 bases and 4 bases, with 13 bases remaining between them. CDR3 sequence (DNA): TGTGCCAGTAGTATTGGCGGGGATGGATACGAGCAGTACTTC. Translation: CASSIGGDGYEQYF.

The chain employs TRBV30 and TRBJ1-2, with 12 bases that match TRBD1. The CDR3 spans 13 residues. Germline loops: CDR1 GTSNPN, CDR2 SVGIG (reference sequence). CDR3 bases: TGTGCTTGCTGGGGACAGGGGGCAAGTGGCTACACCTTC. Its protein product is CACWGQGASGYTF.